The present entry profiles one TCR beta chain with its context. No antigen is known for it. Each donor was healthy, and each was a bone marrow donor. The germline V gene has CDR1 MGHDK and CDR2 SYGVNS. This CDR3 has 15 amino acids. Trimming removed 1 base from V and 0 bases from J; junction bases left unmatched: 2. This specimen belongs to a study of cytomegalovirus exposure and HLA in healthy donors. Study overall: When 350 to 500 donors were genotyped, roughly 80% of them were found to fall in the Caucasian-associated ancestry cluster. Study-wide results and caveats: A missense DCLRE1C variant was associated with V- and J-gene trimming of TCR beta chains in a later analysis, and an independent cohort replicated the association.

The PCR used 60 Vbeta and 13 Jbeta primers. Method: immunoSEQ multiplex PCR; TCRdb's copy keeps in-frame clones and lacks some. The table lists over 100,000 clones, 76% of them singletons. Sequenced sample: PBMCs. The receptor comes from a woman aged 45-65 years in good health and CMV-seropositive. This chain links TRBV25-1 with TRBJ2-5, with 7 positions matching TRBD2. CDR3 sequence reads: CASSEWAGDQETQYF. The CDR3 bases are TGTGCCAGCAGTGAATGGGCGGGAGACCAAGAGACCCAGTACTTC.